The clone carrying this TCR beta chain showed up just once. This specimen comes from a study of blood T cell repertoires in COVID-19. Study details: Donors in the United States, Italy and Spain gave samples during acute or convalescent COVID-19.

Participants were aged about 18 to 89 years from more than 20 US areas. Clinical history reported by participants formed the basis on which cohorts were assigned. V lost 0 bases and J lost 2, with 4 bases in between. The CDR3 has 13 amino acids. CDR1 is SGHAT, CDR2 FQNNGV, per germline. TCRdb keeps only in-frame clones here, not all; method: immunoSEQ multiplex PCR. The sample yields 130,000 to 150,000 clones, roughly 90% seen once. The source of this sequence is a woman aged 25 to 39 with acute COVID-19. Sample: PBMCs or T cells enriched from blood (not recorded which). The rearrangement joins TRBV11-2 to TRBJ1-2, with D hard to call. Written as DNA, the CDR3 is TGTGCCAGCAGCTTAGACTCGAACTATGGCTACACCTTC. Protein product: CASSLDSNYGYTF.